Listed below are T cell receptor beta chains from one sample, sequenced in a study of graft-versus-host responses after intestinal transplantation. Antigens for these TCRs are unknown. Profiling relied on immunoSEQ multiplex PCR, and the TCRdb table lists in-frame clones only, not all of them. The sample has about 94,000 clones; roughly 90% are singletons. The source material was unstimulated CD8+ T cells sorted from spleen or lymph node cells, sampled before intestinal transplant. Receptors were obtained from a human donor who received an intestinal transplant. Both conserved end residues are part of each CDR3. The D gene is left open where the match is weak. Where a row states a size, it is once, few, many or the class of an expanded clone; other rows omit it.

j_call: TRBJ2-1
v_call: TRBV10-1
d_call: -
clone_size: once
cdr3_nt: TGCGCCAGCAGTGGACCGATTGGGGCAGTTCTGGACAATGAGCAGTTCTTC
cdr3_aa: CASSGPIGAVLDNEQFF

j_call: TRBJ2-7
v_call: TRBV6-1
d_call: -
clone_size: -
cdr3_nt: TGTGCCAGCATCTGGGCACAGGGAAACTACGAGCAGTACTTC
cdr3_aa: CASIWAQGNYEQYF

j_call: TRBJ1-1
v_call: TRBV14
d_call: TRBD1
clone_size: -
cdr3_nt: TGTGCCAGCAGCTATTCAAGCAGGGGGACTTTCTTT
cdr3_aa: CASSYSSRGTFF

j_call: TRBJ2-1
v_call: TRBV7-3
d_call: TRBD2
clone_size: -
cdr3_nt: TGTGCCAGCAGCCTGGGACTAGGGCCCTACAATGAGCAGTTCTTC
cdr3_aa: CASSLGLGPYNEQFF

j_call: TRBJ2-3
v_call: TRBV7-4
d_call: TRBD2
clone_size: -
cdr3_nt: TGTGCCAGCAGCTCGGGGACTAGCGCAGATACGCAGTATTTT
cdr3_aa: CASSSGTSADTQYF

j_call: TRBJ2-1
v_call: TRBV4-1
d_call: TRBD1
clone_size: -
cdr3_nt: TGCGCCAGCAGCCCCTCAGGGGGAGACTCCTACAATGAGCAGTTCTTC
cdr3_aa: CASSPSGGDSYNEQFF

j_call: TRBJ1-1
v_call: TRBV6-4
d_call: TRBD1
clone_size: -
cdr3_nt: TGTGCCAGCATCTTAACAGGGGGCGAACTAGCCCTCTACGAGGACACTGAAGCTTTCTTT
cdr3_aa: CASILTGGELALYEDTEAFF

j_call: TRBJ2-1
v_call: TRBV27
d_call: TRBD2
clone_size: -
cdr3_nt: TGTGCCAGTCTATGGGGGGGTGAGCAGTTCTTC
cdr3_aa: CASLWGGEQFF

j_call: TRBJ1-2
v_call: TRBV9
d_call: TRBD1
clone_size: -
cdr3_nt: TGTGCCAGCAGCGTTGGGACAGGGGGCTATGGCTACACCTTC
cdr3_aa: CASSVGTGGYGYTF

j_call: TRBJ1-1
v_call: TRBV6-1
d_call: TRBD1
clone_size: -
cdr3_nt: TGTGCCAGCAGTGCACCGGGACAGATGAACACTGAAGCTTTCTTT
cdr3_aa: CASSAPGQMNTEAFF